The entry below describes one T cell receptor beta chain. Trimming left V 2 bases short and J 0 bases short, with 5 bases between. CDR3 length: 13 amino acids. Germline CDR1 and CDR2: SGHRS and YFSETQ. The sample originates from a study of shared clonotypes between healthy human individuals. Assay: immunoSEQ multiplex PCR; the TCRdb copy retains only in-frame clones and omits some. In the table there are approximately 500,000 clones, 75% to 85% of which are singletons. The V and J genes are TRBV5-1 and TRBJ1-1; D unclear. The sequencing sample was made of PBMCs. This receptor was obtained from a woman in her thirties or forties in good health. Some clones in this sample may be carry-over from other donors' samples. For the CDR3, the DNA is TGCGCCAGCAGCTTATGGATGAACACTGAAGCTTTCTTT. Translation gives CASSLWMNTEAFF. The full variable domain, its missing parts supplied by reference TRBV5-1 and TRBJ1-1, is KAGVTQTPRYLIKTRGQQVTLSCSPISGHRSVSWYQQTPGQGLQFLFEYFSETQRNKGNFPGRFSGRQFSNSRSEMNVSTLELGDSALYLCASSLWMNTEAFFGQGTRLTVV.